Sequencing of this TCR beta chain was carried out in a study of T cell changes during pregnancy in multiple sclerosis. Method: immunoSEQ multiplex PCR; TCRdb's copy keeps in-frame clones and lacks some. This table holds 88,000 or so clones, roughly nine tenths found once. The V gene's germline CDR1 is SGDLS and CDR2 YYNGEE. CDR3 length: 21 residues. V lost 0 bases, J lost 2 bases, and 22 bases stayed unmatched. This chain connects TRBV9 to TRBJ2-5, with 7 bases identical to TRBD2. The sequence was obtained from a female donor with multiple sclerosis, enrolled in a pregnancy study. The sample consisted of peripheral blood, taken before pregnancy. This CDR3 reads CASSVATWASGKLVQQETQYF. CDR3 bases: TGTGCCAGCAGCGTAGCTACATGGGCTAGCGGAAAACTTGTTCAACAAGAGACCCAGTACTTC.